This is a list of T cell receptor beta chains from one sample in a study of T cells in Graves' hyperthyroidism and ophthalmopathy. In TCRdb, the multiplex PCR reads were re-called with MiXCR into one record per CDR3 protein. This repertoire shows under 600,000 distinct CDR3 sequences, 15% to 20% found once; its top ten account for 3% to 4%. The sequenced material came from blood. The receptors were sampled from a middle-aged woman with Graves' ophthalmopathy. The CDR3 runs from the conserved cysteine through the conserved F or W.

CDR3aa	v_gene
CASSLRGEETQYF	TRBV7-3
CASSPDSYGGQPQHF	TRBV19
CASSRQLAGGETQYF	TRBV12-3/TRBV12-4
CASSEEGQGSYEQYF	TRBV6-1
CSVILSILGIDTEAFF	TRBV29-1
CASSGGGTAFSGANVLTF	TRBV11-2
CARGTAGEQFF	TRBV2
CSARDRGNTEAFF	TRBV20-1
CASRSLPEDTGELFF	TRBV27
CASSLPGRANYGYTF	TRBV12-3/TRBV12-4
CASTDRARSTDTQYF	TRBV19
CASSYGISPYNEQFF	TRBV28
CATSDGGQGNEQFF	TRBV24-1
CASSPWAGTYEQYF	TRBV5-1
CASSYLATSLGNTIYF	TRBV6-5
CASSDHQGRGGNQPQHF	TRBV4-1
CSAREGGYEQYF	TRBV20-1
CASSLRTSGGSLYEQYF	TRBV7-8
CASTGGNQPQHF	TRBV28
CASSPPSTGPIHEQYF	TRBV18
CASSYSFANYGYTF	TRBV6-5
CASSQIQGNTEAFF	TRBV3-1
CSVRGGLEWETQYF	TRBV29-1
CASSWWTARGDEQFF	TRBV28
CASSFVTQGLYEQYF	TRBV7-8
CASLGRAHNEQFF	TRBV2
CASSLGAVRDTQYF	TRBV4-1
CASSYSNSYEQYF	TRBV13
CASSPSGLYEQYF	TRBV18
CASSPVLAGGPNEQFF	TRBV18
CASSNREWHEQYF	TRBV11-2
CASIFRGRGLETQYF	TRBV7-2
CASSPLAGDTEAFF	TRBV12-3/TRBV12-4
CASSLPRQGPPNNEQFF	TRBV7-9
CSAREPQGAANYGYTF	TRBV20-1
CASSYEGGMNTEAFF	TRBV6-5
CASSLEGESYEQYF	TRBV13
CSADLDRGTYEQFF	TRBV20-1
CASSQDLTVADTQYF	TRBV3-1
CASSLAPGTSDEQYF	TRBV7-6
CASSSGDGAGNSPLHF	TRBV5-6
CASSLAGRYVQYF	TRBV5-1
CASSARATGRSNQPQHF	TRBV6-1
CASRGPGQLYNEQFF	TRBV6-1
CASSSVSGVDEKLFF	TRBV28
CAGGGGGTEAFF	TRBV27
CASSTRLAGGPDEQFF	TRBV2
CASSLRSSSGSGNEQFF	TRBV7-8
CSVQGDAFTGELFF	TRBV29-1
CASKGQGLYAEAFF	TRBV19
CASSHWVTGELFF	TRBV3-1
CASSLSGTGGMETQYF	TRBV5-1
CASSFFPTGGQETQYF	TRBV5-1
CASSAQSANTGELFF	TRBV2
CASSSPSGNTEAFF	TRBV7-9
CASKYSGNSYEQYF	TRBV27
CAISGPFQGGTEAFF	TRBV10-3
CASSYPSGGTDTQYF	TRBV6-2/TRBV6-3
CAISAGTAEAFF	TRBV10-3
CAISRDYQETQYF	TRBV10-3